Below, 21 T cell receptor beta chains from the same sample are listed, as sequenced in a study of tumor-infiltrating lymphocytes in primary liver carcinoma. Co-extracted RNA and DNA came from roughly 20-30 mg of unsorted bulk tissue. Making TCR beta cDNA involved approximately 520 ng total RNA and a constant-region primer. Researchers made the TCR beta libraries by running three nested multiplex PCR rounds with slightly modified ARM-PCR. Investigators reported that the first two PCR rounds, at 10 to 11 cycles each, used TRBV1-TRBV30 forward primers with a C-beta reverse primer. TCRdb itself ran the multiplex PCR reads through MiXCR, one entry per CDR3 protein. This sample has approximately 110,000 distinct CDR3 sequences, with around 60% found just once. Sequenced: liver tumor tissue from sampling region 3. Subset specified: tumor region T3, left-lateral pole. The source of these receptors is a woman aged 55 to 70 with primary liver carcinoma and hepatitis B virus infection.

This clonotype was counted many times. CDR3 in amino acids: CAIMEGLEQYF. The DNA for the CDR3 is TGTGCCATCATGGAAGGGTTAGAGCAGTACTTC. This sequence joins TRBV10-3 and TRBJ2-7; the D is unclear. The V end was cut by 7 bases, the J end by 7 bases, with 11 bases between. Germline loops: CDR1 ENHRY, CDR2 SYGVKD. The CDR3 contains 11 residues.

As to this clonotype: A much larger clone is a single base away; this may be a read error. The CDR3 reads CASRPSGSAGNQQFF. CDR3 in DNA: TGTGCCAGCAGGCCGAGCGGGAGCGCTGGAAATCAGCAGTTCTTC. The V and J genes are TRBV12-3 or TRBV12-4 and TRBJ2-1; 8 bases fit TRBD2. This CDR3 comprises 15 residues. J lost 11 bases, V lost 6 bases, and 15 bases had no gene match.

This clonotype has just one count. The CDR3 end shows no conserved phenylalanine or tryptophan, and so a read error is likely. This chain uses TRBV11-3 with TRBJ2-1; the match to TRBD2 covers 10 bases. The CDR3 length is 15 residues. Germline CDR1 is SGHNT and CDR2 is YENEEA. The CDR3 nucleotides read TGTGCCAACAGCTTAGAGACTAGCGGGCTGAATGAGCAGTTCTGC. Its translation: CANSLETSGLNEQFC.

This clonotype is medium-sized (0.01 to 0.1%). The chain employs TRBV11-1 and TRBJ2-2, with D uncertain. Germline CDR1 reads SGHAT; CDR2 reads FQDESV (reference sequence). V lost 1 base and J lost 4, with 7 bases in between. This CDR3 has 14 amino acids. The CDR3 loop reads CASSLGLTTGELFF. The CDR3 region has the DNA TGTGCCAGCAGCTTAGGGCTAACCACCGGGGAGCTGTTTTTT.

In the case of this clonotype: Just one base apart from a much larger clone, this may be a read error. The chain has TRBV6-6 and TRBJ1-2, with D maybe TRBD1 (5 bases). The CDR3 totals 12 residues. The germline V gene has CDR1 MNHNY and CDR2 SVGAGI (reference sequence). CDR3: CDSTPGNYGYTF. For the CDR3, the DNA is TGTGACAGCACCCCAGGGAACTATGGCTACACCTTC.

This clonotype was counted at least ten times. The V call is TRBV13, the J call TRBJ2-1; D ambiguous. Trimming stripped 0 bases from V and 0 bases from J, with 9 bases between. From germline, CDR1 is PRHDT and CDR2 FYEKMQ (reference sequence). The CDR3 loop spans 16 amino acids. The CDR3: CASSLGPESSYNEQFF. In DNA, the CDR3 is TGTGCCAGCAGCTTAGGCCCGGAGAGCTCCTACAATGAGCAGTTCTTC. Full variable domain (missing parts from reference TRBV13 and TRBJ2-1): AAGVIQSPRHLIKEKRETATLKCYPIPRHDTVYWYQQGPGQDPQFLISFYEKMQSDKGSIPDRFSAQQFSDYHSELNMSSLELGDSALYFCASSLGPESSYNEQFFGPGTRLTVL.

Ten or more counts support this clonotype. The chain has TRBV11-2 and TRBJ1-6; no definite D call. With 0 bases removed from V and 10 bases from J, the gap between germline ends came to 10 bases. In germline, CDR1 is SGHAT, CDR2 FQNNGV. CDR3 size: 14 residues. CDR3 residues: CASSLDPGYSPLHF. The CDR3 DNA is TGTGCCAGCAGCTTAGACCCCGGTTACTCACCCCTCCACTTT.

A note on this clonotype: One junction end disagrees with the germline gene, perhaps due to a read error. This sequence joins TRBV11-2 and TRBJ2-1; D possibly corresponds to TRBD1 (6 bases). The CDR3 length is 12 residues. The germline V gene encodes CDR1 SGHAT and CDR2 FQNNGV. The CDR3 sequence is CASSLVLAGETF. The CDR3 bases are TGTGCCAGCAGCTTAGTTCTCGCAGGGGAGACCTTC.

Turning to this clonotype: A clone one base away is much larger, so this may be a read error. CDR3 sequence (DNA): TGCGCCAGCAGCTCTGATGAGACCCAGTACTTC. Protein product: CASSSDETQYF. V gene TRBV5-1 combines with J gene TRBJ2-5; D remains ambiguous. The CDR3 runs 11 residues. V dropped 3 bases and J dropped 5 bases, with 5 bases sitting between them. Germline V gene sequence: CDR1 SGHRS, CDR2 YFSETQ.

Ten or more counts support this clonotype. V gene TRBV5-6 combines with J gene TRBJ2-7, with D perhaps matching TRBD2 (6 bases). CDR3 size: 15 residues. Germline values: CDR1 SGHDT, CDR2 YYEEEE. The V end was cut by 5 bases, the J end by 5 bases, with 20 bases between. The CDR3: CASSQPWGESNEQYF. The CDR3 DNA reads TGTGCCAGCAGTCAACCTTGGGGGGAATCCAACGAGCAGTACTTC.

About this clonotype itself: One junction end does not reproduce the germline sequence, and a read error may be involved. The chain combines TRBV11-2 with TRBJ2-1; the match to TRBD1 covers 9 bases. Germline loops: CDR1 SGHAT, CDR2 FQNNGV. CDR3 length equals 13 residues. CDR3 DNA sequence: TGTACCAGCAGCCCGACAGGGGGGGATGAGGAGTTCTTC. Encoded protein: CTSSPTGGDEEFF.

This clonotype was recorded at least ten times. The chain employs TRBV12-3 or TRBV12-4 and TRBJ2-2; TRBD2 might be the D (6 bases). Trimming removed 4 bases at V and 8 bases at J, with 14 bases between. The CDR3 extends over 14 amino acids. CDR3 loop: CASSWDSTTGELFF. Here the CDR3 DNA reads TGTGCCAGCAGTTGGGACTCCACAACGGGGGAGCTGTTTTTT.

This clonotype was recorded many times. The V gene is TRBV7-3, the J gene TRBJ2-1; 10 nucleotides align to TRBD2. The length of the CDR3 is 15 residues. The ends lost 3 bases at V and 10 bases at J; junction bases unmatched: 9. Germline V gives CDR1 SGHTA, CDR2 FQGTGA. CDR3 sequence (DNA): TGTGCCAGCAGCTTTGGTCTAGCGGGAGTCGGGGAGCAGTTCTTC. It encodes CASSFGLAGVGEQFF. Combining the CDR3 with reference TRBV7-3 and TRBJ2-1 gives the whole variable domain GAGVSQTPSNKVTEKGKYVELRCDPISGHTALYWYRQSLGQGPEFLIYFQGTGAADDSGLPNDRFFAVRPEGSVSTLKIQRTERGDSAVYLCASSFGLAGVGEQFFGPGTRLTVL.

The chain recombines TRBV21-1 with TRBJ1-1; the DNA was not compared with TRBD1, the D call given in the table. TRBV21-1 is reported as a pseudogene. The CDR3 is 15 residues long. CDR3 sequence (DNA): TGTGCCAGCAGCAAAGAAGGGAGACAGGGCACTGAAGCTTTCTTT. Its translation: CASSKEGRQGTEAFF.

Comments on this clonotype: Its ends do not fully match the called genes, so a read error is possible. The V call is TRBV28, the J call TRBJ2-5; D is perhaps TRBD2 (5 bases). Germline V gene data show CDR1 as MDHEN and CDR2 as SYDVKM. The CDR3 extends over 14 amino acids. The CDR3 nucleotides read TGTGCCAACAGCTGCGACTATCCTTCGGAGACCCAATACTTC. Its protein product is CANSCDYPSETQYF.

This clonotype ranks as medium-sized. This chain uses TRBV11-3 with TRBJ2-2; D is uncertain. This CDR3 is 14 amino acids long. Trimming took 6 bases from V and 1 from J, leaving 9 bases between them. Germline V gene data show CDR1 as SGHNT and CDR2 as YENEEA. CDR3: CASRNHKNTGELFF. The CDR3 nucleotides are TGTGCCAGCAGGAACCATAAGAACACCGGGGAGCTGTTTTTT.

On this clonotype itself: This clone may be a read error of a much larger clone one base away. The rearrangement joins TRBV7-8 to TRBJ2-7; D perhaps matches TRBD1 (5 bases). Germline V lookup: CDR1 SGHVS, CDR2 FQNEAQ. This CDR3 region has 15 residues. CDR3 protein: CANSLGQGNVYEQYF. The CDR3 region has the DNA TGTGCCAACAGCTTAGGTCAGGGTAATGTTTACGAGCAGTACTTC.

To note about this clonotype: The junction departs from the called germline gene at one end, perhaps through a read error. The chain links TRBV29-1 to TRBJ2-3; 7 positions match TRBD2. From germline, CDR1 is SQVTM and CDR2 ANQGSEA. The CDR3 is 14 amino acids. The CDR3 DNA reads TGCGGCGTCAGTGGCGGGAGAAGTACAGATACGCAGTATTTT. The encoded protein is CGVSGGRSTDTQYF.

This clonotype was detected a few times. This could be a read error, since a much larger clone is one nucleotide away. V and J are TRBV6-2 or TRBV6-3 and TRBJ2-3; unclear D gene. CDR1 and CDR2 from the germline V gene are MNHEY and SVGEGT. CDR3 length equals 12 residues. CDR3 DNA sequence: TGTACCAGCAGAAACCACGCTAATACGCAGTATTTT. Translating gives CTSRNHANTQYF.

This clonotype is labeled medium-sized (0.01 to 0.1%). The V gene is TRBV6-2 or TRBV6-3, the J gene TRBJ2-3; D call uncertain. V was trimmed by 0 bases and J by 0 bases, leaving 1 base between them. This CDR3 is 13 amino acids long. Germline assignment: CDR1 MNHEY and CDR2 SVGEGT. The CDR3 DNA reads TGTGCCAGCAGTTACTCTAGCACAGATACGCAGTATTTT. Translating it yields CASSYSSTDTQYF.

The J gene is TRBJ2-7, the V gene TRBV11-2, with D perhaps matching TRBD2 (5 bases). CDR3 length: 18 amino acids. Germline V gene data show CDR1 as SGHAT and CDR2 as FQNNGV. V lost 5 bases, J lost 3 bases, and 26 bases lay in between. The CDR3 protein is CASSPARRSRRTNYEQYF. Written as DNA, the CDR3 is TGTGCCAGCAGCCCCGCTAGGCGGTCGCGGAGGACCAACTACGAGCAGTACTTC.